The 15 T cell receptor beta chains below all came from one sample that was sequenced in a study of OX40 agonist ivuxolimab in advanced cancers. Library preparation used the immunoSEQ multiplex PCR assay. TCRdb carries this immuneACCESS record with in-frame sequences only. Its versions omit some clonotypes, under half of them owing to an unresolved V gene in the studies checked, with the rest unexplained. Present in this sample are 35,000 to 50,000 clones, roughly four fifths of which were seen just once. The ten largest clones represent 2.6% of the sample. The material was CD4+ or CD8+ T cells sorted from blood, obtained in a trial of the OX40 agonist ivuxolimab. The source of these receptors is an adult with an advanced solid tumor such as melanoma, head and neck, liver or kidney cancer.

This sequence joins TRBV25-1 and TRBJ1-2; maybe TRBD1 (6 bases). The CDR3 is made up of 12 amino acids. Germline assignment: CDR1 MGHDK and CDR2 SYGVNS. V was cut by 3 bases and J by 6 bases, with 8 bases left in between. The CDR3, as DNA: TGTGCCAGCAGTGACTGGACAGATGGCTACACCTTC. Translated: CASSDWTDGYTF.

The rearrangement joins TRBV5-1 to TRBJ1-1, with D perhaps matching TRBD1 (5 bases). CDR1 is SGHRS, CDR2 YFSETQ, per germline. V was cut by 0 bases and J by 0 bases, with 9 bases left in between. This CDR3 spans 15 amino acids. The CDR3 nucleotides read TGCGCCAGCAGCTTGGATGGGGGGGTGAACACTGAAGCTTTCTTT. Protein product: CASSLDGGVNTEAFF.

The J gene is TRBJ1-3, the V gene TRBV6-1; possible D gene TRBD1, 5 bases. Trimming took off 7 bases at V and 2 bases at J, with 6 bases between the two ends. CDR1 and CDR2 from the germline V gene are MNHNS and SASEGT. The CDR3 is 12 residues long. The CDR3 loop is CASTRAGNTIYF. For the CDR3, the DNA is TGTGCCAGCACCAGGGCTGGAAACACCATATATTTT.

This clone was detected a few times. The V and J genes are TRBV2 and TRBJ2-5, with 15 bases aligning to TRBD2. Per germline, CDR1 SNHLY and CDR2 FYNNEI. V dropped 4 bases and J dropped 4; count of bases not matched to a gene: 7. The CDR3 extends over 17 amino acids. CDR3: CASSGGQGLAGGETQYF. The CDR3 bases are TGTGCCAGCAGTGGGGGGCAGGGACTAGCGGGAGGAGAGACCCAGTACTTC. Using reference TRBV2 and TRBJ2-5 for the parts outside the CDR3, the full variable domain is EPEVTQTPSHQVTQMGQEVILRCVPISNHLYFYWYRQILGQKVEFLVSFYNNEISEKSEIFDDQFSVERPDGSNFTLKIRSTKLEDSAMYFCASSGGQGLAGGETQYFGPGTRLLVL.

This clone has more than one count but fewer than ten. The DNA of the CDR3 is TGCGCCAGCAGCTTGATACCGGCTTATGGCTACACCTTC. This gives the protein CASSLIPAYGYTF. The chain couples TRBV5-1 to TRBJ1-2; D gene uncertain. There are 13 residues in the CDR3. Trimming removed 1 base at V and 5 bases at J, with 9 bases between. Germline values: CDR1 SGHRS, CDR2 YFSETQ.

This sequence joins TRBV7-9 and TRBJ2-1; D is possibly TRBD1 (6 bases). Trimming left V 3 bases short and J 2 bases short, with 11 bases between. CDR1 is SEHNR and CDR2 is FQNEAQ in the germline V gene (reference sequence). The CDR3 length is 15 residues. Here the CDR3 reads CASSFTGGPYNEQFF. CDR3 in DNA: TGTGCCAGCAGCTTTACTGGGGGCCCCTACAATGAGCAGTTCTTC.

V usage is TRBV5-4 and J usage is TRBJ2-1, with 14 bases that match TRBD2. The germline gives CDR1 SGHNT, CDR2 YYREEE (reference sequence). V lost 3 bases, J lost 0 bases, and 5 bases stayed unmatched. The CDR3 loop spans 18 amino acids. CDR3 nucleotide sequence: TGTGCCAGCAGCTCGGGACTAGCGGGAGTCGTCTCCTACAATGAGCAGTTCTTC. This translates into CASSSGLAGVVSYNEQFF.

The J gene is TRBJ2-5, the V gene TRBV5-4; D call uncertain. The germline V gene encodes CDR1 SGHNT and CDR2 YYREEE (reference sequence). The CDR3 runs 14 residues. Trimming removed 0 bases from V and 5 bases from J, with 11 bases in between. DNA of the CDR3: TGTGCCAGCAGCTTGGGTAGGGCTGAGGAGACCCAGTACTTC. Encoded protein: CASSLGRAEETQYF.

CDR3 residues: CASHGASYEQYF. CDR3 DNA: TGTGCCAGCCACGGGGCCTCCTACGAGCAGTACTTC. The chain carries TRBV27 and TRBJ2-7; D possibly uses TRBD1 or TRBD2 (5 bases each). CDR1 and CDR2 from the germline V gene are MNHEY and SMNVEV (reference sequence). This CDR3 spans 12 amino acids. Trimming pared 8 bases from V and 0 bases from J, leaving 8 bases between.

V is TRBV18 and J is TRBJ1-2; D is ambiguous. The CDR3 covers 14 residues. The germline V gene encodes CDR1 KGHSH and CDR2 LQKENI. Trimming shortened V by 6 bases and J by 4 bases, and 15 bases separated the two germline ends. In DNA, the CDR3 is TGTGCCAGCTCGCCAAACGACTACGGCTATGGCTACACCTTC. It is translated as CASSPNDYGYGYTF.

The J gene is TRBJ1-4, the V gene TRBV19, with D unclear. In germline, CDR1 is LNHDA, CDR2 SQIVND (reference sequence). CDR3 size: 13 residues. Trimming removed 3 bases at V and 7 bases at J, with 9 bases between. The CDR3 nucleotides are TGTGCCAGTAGTATGGGAATCGGTGAAAAACTGTTTTTT. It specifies CASSMGIGEKLFF.

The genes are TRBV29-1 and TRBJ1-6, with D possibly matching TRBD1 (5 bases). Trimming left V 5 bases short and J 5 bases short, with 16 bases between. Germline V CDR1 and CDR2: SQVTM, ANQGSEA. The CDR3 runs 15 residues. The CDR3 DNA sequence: TGCAGCGTTATGACGGGAGGGACGGATAATTCACCCCTCCACTTT. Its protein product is CSVMTGGTDNSPLHF.

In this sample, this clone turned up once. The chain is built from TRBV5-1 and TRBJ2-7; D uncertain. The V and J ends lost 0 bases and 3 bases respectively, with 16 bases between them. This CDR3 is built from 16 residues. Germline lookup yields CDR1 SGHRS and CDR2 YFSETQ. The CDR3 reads CASSLAGATPLYEQYF. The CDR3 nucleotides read TGCGCCAGCAGCTTGGCAGGAGCTACCCCCCTCTACGAGCAGTACTTC.

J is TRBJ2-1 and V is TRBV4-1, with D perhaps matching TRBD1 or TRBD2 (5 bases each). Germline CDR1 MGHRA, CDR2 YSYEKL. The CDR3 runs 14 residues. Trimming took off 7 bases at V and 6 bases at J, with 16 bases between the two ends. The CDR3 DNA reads TGCGCCAGCACACGAGCCGGGGCAAGCAATGAGCAGTTCTTC. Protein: CASTRAGASNEQFF.

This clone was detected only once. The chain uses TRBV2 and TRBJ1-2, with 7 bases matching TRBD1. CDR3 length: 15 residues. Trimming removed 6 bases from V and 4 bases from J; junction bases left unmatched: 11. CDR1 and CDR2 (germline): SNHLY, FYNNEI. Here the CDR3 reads CASSHPGQSLYGYTF. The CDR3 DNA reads TGTGCCAGCAGCCATCCGGGACAGAGCCTCTATGGCTACACCTTC. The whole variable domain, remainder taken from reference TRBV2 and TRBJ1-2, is EPEVTQTPSHQVTQMGQEVILRCVPISNHLYFYWYRQILGQKVEFLVSFYNNEISEKSEIFDDQFSVERPDGSNFTLKIRSTKLEDSAMYFCASSHPGQSLYGYTFGSGTRLTVV.